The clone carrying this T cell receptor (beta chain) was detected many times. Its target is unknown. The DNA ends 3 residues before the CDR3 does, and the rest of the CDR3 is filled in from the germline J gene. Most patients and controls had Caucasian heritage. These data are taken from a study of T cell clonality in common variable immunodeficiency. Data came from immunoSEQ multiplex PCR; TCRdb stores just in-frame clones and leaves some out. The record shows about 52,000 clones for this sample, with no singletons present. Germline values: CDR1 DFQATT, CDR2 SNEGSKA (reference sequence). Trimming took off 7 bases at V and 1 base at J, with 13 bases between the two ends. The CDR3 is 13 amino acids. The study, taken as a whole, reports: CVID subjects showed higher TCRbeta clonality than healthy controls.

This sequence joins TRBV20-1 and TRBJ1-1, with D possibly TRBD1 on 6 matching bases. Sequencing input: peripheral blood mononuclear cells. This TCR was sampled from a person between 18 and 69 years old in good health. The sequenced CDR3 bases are TGCAGTGTCGCACAGGGATCGAACACTGAA. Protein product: CSVAQGSNTE. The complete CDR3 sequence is CSVAQGSNTEAFF.